The 6 T cell receptor beta chains reported below all come from one sample, sequenced in a study of shared clonotypes between healthy human individuals. Profiled with immunoSEQ multiplex PCR; TCRdb holds only in-frame clones, not every one. The repertoire has about 680,000 clones, about three quarters of them found once; the top ten carry around 1.8%. The sample comprised memory CD4+ T cells sorted from blood. Noted subset: CD45RA-negative fraction. The source of these receptors is a young woman in good health.

The chain joins TRBV2 to TRBJ2-1, with TRBD2 matching over 10 bases. The CDR3 loop spans 15 amino acids. Germline trimming cut 4 bases from V and 6 bases from J; bases unmatched to any gene: 6. The V gene's germline CDR1 is SNHLY and CDR2 FYNNEI. The CDR3 here is CASSGLAGGGNEQFF. The CDR3 bases are TGTGCCAGCAGTGGATTAGCGGGAGGAGGCAATGAGCAGTTCTTC. The whole variable domain, remainder taken from reference TRBV2 and TRBJ2-1, is EPEVTQTPSHQVTQMGQEVILRCVPISNHLYFYWYRQILGQKVEFLVSFYNNEISEKSEIFDDQFSVERPDGSNFTLKIRSTKLEDSAMYFCASSGLAGGGNEQFFGPGTRLTVL.

The chain combines TRBV25-1 with TRBJ2-3; D might be TRBD2 (6 bases). The germline V gene encodes CDR1 MGHDK and CDR2 SYGVNS. There are 17 residues in the CDR3. V lost 4 bases and J 2 bases, leaving 19 bases between the germline ends. The chain's CDR3 is CASSAPRGSLITDTQYF. As DNA, the CDR3 is TGTGCCAGCAGTGCTCCTCGGGGGTCCTTAATCACAGATACGCAGTATTTT.

This clone was detected once. The genes are TRBV7-6 and TRBJ2-1; the D is unclear. CDR1 SGHVS and CDR2 FNYEAQ come from the germline V gene. V shed 2 bases and J shed 0 bases, with 14 bases lying between them. The CDR3 runs 17 residues. CDR3 protein: CASSLISGYSSYNEQFF. The CDR3 DNA sequence: TGTGCCAGCAGCTTAATCTCCGGGTATAGCTCCTACAATGAGCAGTTCTTC.

The chain uses TRBV6-5 and TRBJ2-1, with 9 bases that match TRBD2. CDR1 is MNHEY, CDR2 SVGAGI, per germline. The CDR3 has 15 amino acids. Losses at the gene ends were 7 bases for V and 7 bases for J; bases not matched to a gene: 11. CDR3 in amino acids: CASTPSPSGKNEQFF. Here the CDR3 DNA reads TGTGCCAGCACCCCTTCCCCTAGCGGGAAGAATGAGCAGTTCTTC.

The chain employs TRBV29-1 and TRBJ2-3; D is perhaps TRBD1 (7 bases). V was clipped by 5 bases and J by 5 bases, with 17 bases between them. CDR3 size: 14 residues. CDR1 and CDR2 (germline): SQVTM, ANQGSEA. The CDR3 loop is CSVIRRQGGDTQYF. Here the CDR3 DNA reads TGCAGCGTTATCCGTAGACAGGGAGGAGATACGCAGTATTTT.

The genes are TRBV9 and TRBJ2-3, with 7 bases aligning to TRBD2. After removal of 0 bases from V and 2 bases from J, the junction contained 6 bases not matched to a gene. The CDR3 length is 16 residues. Germline-derived CDR1 and CDR2 are SGDLS and YYNGEE. The CDR3 DNA sequence: TGTGCCAGCAGCGTAGGAGGCCAGCGGGACACAGATACGCAGTATTTT. The encoded protein is CASSVGGQRDTDTQYF.